The T cell receptor (beta chain) under discussion was sequenced for a study of glioma-infiltrating T cells. Study-wide context: Before surgery, glioma patients received dexamethasone for at most six days. Findings of the study overall: Only very few CDR3 sequences appeared in both tissue and blood. Gliomas, especially low-grade, showed above-expected tissue-blood divergence; non-neoplastic patients showed below.

The CDR3 covers 14 residues. V was pared by 6 bases and J by 0 bases, with 5 bases of the junction left unmatched. The germline V gene encodes CDR1 MNHEY and CDR2 SVGEGT. Notes on this clonotype: Its target is unknown. Just one base apart from a much larger clone, this may be a read error.

Using RNA template, CDR3s of TCR alpha and beta were amplified with iRepertoire arm-PCR. TCRdb reanalysed the multiplex PCR reads using MiXCR and keeps one entry per CDR3 protein. The sample has 300,000 to 450,000 distinct CDR3 sequences; 41% are singletons. The material sequenced was glioma tissue, nonneoplastic brain tissue, or PBMCs (not recorded which). This receptor was obtained from a human donor with low-grade glioma or glioblastoma, undergoing nonglioma brain surgery, or in good health (not recorded which). The chain carries TRBV6-2 or TRBV6-3 and TRBJ2-7, with TRBD1 matching over 7 bases. The CDR3 DNA reads TGTGCCAGCAGCGTGACAGGGAGCTCCTACGAGCAGTACTTC. It translates to CASSVTGSSYEQYF.